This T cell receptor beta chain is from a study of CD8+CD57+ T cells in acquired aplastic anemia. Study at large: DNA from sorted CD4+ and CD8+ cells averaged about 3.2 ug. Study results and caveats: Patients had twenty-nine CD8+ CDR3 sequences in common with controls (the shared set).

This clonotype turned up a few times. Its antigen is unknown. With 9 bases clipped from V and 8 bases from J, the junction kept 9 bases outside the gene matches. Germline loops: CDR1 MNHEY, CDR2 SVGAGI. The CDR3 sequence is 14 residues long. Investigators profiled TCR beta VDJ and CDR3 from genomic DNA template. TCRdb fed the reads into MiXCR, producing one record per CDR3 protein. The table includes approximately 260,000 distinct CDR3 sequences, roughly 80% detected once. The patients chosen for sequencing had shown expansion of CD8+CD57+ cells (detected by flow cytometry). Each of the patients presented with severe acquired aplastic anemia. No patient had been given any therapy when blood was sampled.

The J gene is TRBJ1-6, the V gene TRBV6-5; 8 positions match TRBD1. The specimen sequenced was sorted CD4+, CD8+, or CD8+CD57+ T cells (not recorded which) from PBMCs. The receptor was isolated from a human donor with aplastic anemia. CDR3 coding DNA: TGTGCCAGTAGCGACAGGGGCTTATATTCACCCCTCCACTTT. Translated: CASSDRGLYSPLHF.